This passage covers 4 T cell receptor beta chains from one sample sequenced in a study of OX40 agonist ivuxolimab in advanced cancers. The data were produced by immunoSEQ multiplex PCR, yet TCRdb's version contains in-frame clones alone and is incomplete. The data hold some 74,000 clones, with about 87% observed a single time. The material sequenced was CD4+ or CD8+ T cells sorted from blood, taken in a trial of the OX40 agonist ivuxolimab. The receptors originated from an adult with an advanced solid tumor such as melanoma, head and neck, liver or kidney cancer.

The rearrangement links TRBV4-3 to TRBJ2-3, with 10 bases aligning to TRBD2. Looked up from germline, CDR1 is LGHNA and CDR2 is YSLEER. The ends lost 1 base at V and 4 bases at J; junction bases unmatched: 5. The CDR3 spans 16 residues. The CDR3: CASSQGSSGGADTQYF. CDR3 DNA: TGCGCCAGCAGCCAAGGATCGAGCGGGGGGGCAGATACGCAGTATTTT.

Here the CDR3 reads CSVEGQAGGDNEQFF. The CDR3 bases are TGCAGCGTTGAAGGACAAGCGGGGGGGGACAATGAGCAGTTCTTC. The chain employs TRBV29-1 and TRBJ2-1; 10 bases are a match to TRBD2. This CDR3 comprises 15 residues. From germline, CDR1 is SQVTM and CDR2 ANQGSEA. V was clipped by 1 base and J by 5 bases; unmatched bases: 5.

This clone was seen a few times. The rearrangement uses TRBV10-3 and TRBJ2-3, with D unresolved. Germline V gene data show CDR1 as ENHRY and CDR2 as SYGVKD. V lost 5 bases to trimming and J lost 3 bases, with 9 bases between them. The CDR3 totals 13 residues. The CDR3 DNA sequence: TGTGCCATCAGTTTCCGAATTACAGATACGCAGTATTTT. Amino acids: CAISFRITDTQYF.

The rearrangement uses TRBV28 and TRBJ1-2; 12 positions match TRBD1. With 4 bases clipped from V and 7 bases from J, the junction kept 4 bases outside the gene matches. The length of the CDR3 is 14 residues. Germline CDR1 MDHEN, CDR2 SYDVKM. The CDR3: CASSSGQGATGYTF. The CDR3 DNA reads TGTGCCAGCAGTTCGGGACAGGGGGCGACTGGCTACACCTTC.